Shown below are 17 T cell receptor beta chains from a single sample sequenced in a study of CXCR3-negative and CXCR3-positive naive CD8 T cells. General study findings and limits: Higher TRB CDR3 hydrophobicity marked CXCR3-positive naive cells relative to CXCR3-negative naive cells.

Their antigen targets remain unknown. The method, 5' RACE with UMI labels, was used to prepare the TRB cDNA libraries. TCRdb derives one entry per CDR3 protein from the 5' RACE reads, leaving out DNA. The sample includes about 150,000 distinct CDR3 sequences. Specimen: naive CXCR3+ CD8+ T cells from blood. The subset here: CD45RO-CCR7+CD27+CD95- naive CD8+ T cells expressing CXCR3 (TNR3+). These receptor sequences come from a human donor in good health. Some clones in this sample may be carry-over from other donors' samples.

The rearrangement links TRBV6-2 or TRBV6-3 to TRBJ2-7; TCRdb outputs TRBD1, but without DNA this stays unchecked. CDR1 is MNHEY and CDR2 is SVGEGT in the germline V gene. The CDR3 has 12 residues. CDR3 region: CASSSVGAEQYF.

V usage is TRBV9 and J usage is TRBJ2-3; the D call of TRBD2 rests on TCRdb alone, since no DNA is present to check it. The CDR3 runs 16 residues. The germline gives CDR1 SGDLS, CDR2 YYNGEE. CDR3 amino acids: CASSVRLAGDQDTQYF.

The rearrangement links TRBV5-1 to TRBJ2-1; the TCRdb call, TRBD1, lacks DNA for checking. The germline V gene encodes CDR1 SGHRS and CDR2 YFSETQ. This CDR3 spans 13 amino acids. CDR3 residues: CASSFDSYNEQFF.

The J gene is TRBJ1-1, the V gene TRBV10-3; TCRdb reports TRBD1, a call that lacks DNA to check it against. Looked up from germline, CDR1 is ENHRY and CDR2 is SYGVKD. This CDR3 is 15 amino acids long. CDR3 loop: CAISENRGRYTEAFF.

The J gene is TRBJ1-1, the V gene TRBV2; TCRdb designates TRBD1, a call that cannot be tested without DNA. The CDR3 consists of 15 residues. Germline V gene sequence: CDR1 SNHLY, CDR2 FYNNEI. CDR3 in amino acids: CASSEFRDRVPEAFF.

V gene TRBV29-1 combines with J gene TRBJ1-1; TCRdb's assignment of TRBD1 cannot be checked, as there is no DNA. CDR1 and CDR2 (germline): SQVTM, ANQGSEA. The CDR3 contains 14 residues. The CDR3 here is CSVIPRGRNTEAFF. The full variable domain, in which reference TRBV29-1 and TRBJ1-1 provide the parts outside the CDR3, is SAVISQKPSRDICQRGTSLTIQCQVDSQVTMMFWYRQQPGQSLTLIATANQGSEATYESGFVIDKFPISRPNLTFSTLTVSNMSPEDSSIYLCSVIPRGRNTEAFFGQGTRLTVV.

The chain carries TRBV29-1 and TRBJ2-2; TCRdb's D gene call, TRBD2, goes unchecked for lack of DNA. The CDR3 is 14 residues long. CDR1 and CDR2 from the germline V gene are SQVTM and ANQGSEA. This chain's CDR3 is CSVERAGNTGELFF.

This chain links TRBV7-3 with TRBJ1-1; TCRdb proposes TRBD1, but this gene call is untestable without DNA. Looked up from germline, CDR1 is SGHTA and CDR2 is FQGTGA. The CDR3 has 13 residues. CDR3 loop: CASRQGWETEAFF.

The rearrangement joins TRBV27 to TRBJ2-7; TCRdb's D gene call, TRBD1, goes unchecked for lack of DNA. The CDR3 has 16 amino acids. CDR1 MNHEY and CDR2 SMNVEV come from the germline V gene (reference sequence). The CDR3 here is CASSLGGGASSYEQYF.

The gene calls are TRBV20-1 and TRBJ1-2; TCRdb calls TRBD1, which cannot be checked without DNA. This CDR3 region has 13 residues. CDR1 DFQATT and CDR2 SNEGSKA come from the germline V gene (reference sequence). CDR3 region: CSATDRGAYGYTF.

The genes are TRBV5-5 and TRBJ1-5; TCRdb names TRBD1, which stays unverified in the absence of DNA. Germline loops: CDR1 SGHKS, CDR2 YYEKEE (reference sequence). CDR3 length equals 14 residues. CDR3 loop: CASSLQGLGQPQHF.

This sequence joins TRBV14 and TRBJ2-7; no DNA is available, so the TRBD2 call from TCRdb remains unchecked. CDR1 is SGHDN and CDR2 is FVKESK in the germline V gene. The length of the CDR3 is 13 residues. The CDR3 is CASSQWATYEQYF.

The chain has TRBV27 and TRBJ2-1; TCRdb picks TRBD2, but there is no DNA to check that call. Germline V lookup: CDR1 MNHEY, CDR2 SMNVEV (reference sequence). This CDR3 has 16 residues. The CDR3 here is CASSPPYRGGHNEQFF.

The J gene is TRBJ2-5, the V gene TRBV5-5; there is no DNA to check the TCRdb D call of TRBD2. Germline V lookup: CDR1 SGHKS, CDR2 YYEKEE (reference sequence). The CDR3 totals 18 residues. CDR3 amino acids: CASSLAGWAGLPQETQYF.

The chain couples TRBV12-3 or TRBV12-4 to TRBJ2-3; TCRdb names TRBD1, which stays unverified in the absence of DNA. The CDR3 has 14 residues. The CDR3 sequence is CASGDRERANTQYF.

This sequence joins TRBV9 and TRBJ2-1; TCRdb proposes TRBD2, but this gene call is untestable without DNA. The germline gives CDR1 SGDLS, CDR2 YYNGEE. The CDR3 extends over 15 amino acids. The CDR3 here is CASSVVGGGAWEQFF.

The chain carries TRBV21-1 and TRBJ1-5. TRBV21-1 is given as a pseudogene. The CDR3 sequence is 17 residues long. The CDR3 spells CASSALPGSGSNQPQHF.